These 20 T cell receptor beta chains originate from one sample sequenced in a study of blood T cell repertoires in COVID-19. This table comes from immunoSEQ multiplex PCR, and its TCRdb copy is limited to in-frame clones, with some not included. The data show 200,000 to 250,000 clones, more than 70% seen once. Specimen: peripheral blood. All receptors derive from an elderly woman with acute or convalescent COVID-19.

The chain links TRBV5-1 to TRBJ1-2; TRBD1 matches at 9 bases. V shed 4 bases, J shed 7 bases, and the junction held 8 bases outside the gene matches. The CDR3 contains 14 residues. Germline CDR1 is SGHRS and CDR2 is YFSETQ. The DNA for the CDR3 is TGCGCCAGCAGCCCGGGGACAGGGAAGGGTGGCTACACCTTC. It encodes CASSPGTGKGGYTF.

This rearrangement joins TRBV5-4 to TRBJ2-1, with TRBD1 as a possible D gene (6 bases). V was trimmed by 0 bases and J by 4 bases, leaving 11 bases between them. This CDR3 spans 15 amino acids. Germline lookup yields CDR1 SGHNT and CDR2 YYREEE (reference sequence). The CDR3 spells CASSLDSQGYNEQFF. In DNA, the CDR3 is TGTGCCAGCAGCTTGGACAGTCAGGGGTACAATGAGCAGTTCTTC.

The chain combines TRBV12-5 with TRBJ1-6, with D unresolved. CDR3 length: 16 amino acids. The ends were cut back, 5 bases at V and 0 bases at J, with 11 bases in the middle. Germline V CDR1 and CDR2: LGHNT, FRNRAP. The CDR3 nucleotides read TGTGCTAGTGGTATGGACGGGAGCTCCTATAATTCACCCCTCCACTTT. Translated, it gives CASGMDGSSYNSPLHF.

The chain couples TRBV11-3 to TRBJ2-3; the match to TRBD2 covers 13 bases. Germline V gene lookup returns CDR1 SGHNT and CDR2 YENEEA. This CDR3 has 18 residues. J was trimmed by 0 bases and V by 3 bases; bases with no gene match: 6. CDR3: CASSFSLAGGYSTDTQYF. The CDR3 DNA reads TGTGCCAGCAGCTTTTCACTAGCGGGGGGGTATAGCACAGATACGCAGTATTTT.

This clone was picked up a small number of times. The J gene is TRBJ1-5, the V gene TRBV28; 7 bases are a match to TRBD1. The CDR3 contains 18 residues. Germline V gives CDR1 MDHEN, CDR2 SYDVKM. V lost 3 bases and J lost 3; bases outside the gene matches: 14. The CDR3 DNA is TGTGCCAGCAGTTTGCCCCCAGACAGGGCCACCTTCAATCAGCCCCAGCATTTT. Translation: CASSLPPDRATFNQPQHF.

With regard to this clone: Other DNA sequences in this sample translate to the same CDR3. V usage is TRBV6-5 and J usage is TRBJ1-5; TRBD1 matches at 9 bases. J gave up 3 bases and V 6 bases, and 3 bases lay outside the gene matches. Germline V CDR1 and CDR2: MNHEY, SVGAGI. The CDR3 covers 14 residues. In DNA, the CDR3 is TGTGCCAGCAGACGGACAGGGGACAATCAGCCCCAGCATTTT. Encoded protein: CASRRTGDNQPQHF.

Only a few counts were recorded for this clone. The V gene is TRBV30, the J gene TRBJ1-2; a weak D match, TRBD1 (5 bases). The germline V and J ends were trimmed by 4 bases and 2 bases, with 11 bases remaining between them. This CDR3 region has 13 residues. Per germline, CDR1 GTSNPN and CDR2 SVGIG (reference sequence). The CDR3 spells CAWTGSGNYGYTF. DNA of the CDR3: TGTGCCTGGACAGGGTCAGGAAACTATGGCTACACCTTC.

V gene TRBV30 combines with J gene TRBJ2-1; tentative D call: TRBD1 (6 bases). The CDR3 contains 14 residues. V lost 3 bases, J lost 5 bases, and 14 bases lay in between. Germline-derived CDR1 and CDR2 are GTSNPN and SVGIG (reference sequence). CDR3 in DNA: TGTGCCTGGAGCCGGGACAAGGCCCACAATGAGCAGTTCTTC. Protein product: CAWSRDKAHNEQFF.

V usage is TRBV7-2 and J usage is TRBJ1-3, with D unresolved. Germline assignment: CDR1 SGHTA and CDR2 FQGNSA. This CDR3 contains 15 residues. Between the trimmed V and J ends, which lost 0 bases and 0 bases, there was a span of 6 bases. The DNA of the CDR3 is TGTGCCAGCAGCTTAGCGGGGAGCTCTGGAAACACCATATATTTT. It encodes CASSLAGSSGNTIYF.

The V and J genes are TRBV18 and TRBJ2-3; D is perhaps TRBD2 (6 bases). The CDR3 sequence is 13 residues long. V was clipped by 8 bases and J by 2 bases, with 11 bases between them. Looked up from germline, CDR1 is KGHSH and CDR2 is LQKENI. This CDR3 is CASAGTPTDTQYF. The CDR3 DNA sequence: TGTGCCAGCGCCGGGACTCCCACAGATACGCAGTATTTT.

V and J are TRBV7-6 and TRBJ2-7; D perhaps matches TRBD2 (5 bases). Germline V CDR1 and CDR2: SGHVS, FNYEAQ. V dropped 5 bases and J dropped 0 bases, with 8 bases sitting between them. The length of the CDR3 is 13 residues. This CDR3 reads CASSPGVSYEQYF. As DNA, the CDR3 is TGTGCCAGCAGCCCCGGGGTCTCCTACGAGCAGTACTTC.

The rearrangement links TRBV5-1 to TRBJ1-1; 11 bases fit TRBD1. V was clipped by 2 bases and J by 5 bases; unmatched bases: 2. This CDR3 has 14 residues. CDR1 is SGHRS and CDR2 is YFSETQ in the germline V gene. The CDR3 nucleotides are TGCGCCAGCAGCTTCGGACAGGGGGCGACTGAAGCTTTCTTT. This gives the protein CASSFGQGATEAFF.

The CDR3 protein is CASRTGRVTNYGYTF. The CDR3 coding sequence is TGTGCCAGTCGGACGGGGAGGGTAACTAACTATGGCTACACCTTC. The V gene is TRBV19, the J gene TRBJ1-2; D unclear. CDR1 and CDR2 from the germline V gene are LNHDA and SQIVND (reference sequence). This CDR3 region has 15 residues. Trimming took off 8 bases at V and 0 bases at J, with 16 bases between the two ends.

The rearrangement joins TRBV10-3 to TRBJ1-2; 8 bases are shared with TRBD1. The V gene end was trimmed by 7 bases and the J gene end by 3 bases; junction bases not matched to a gene: 7. Germline V gene sequence: CDR1 ENHRY, CDR2 SYGVKD. The CDR3 extends over 14 amino acids. The CDR3 sequence: CAITDRGRDYGYTF. The CDR3 nucleotides are TGTGCCATCACCGACAGGGGAAGAGACTATGGCTACACCTTC.

This rearrangement joins TRBV4-1 to TRBJ1-1; D is unresolved. Trimming removed 0 bases at V and 5 bases at J, with 10 bases between. Germline CDR1 reads MGHRA; CDR2 reads YSYEKL. This CDR3 comprises 14 residues. The CDR3 here is CASSQDSGRTEAFF. The CDR3 DNA sequence: TGCGCCAGCAGCCAAGATAGTGGGAGGACTGAAGCTTTCTTT.

V is TRBV9 and J is TRBJ1-1, with D perhaps TRBD1 (6 bases). Deletions cut 0 bases from V and 4 bases from J, with 7 bases between. CDR3 length equals 13 residues. Germline-derived CDR1 and CDR2 are SGDLS and YYNGEE. The CDR3 bases are TGTGCCAGCAGCGTAGTGGGGGCCACTGAAGCTTTCTTT. Its protein is CASSVVGATEAFF.

This rearrangement joins TRBV27 to TRBJ2-2; tentative D call: TRBD1 (5 bases). Germline V gives CDR1 MNHEY, CDR2 SMNVEV (reference sequence). The CDR3 sequence is 15 residues long. V lost 5 bases and J lost 1, with 11 bases in between. The CDR3 bases are TGTGCCAGCAGTCTCAGGGTAGTGAACACCGGGGAGCTGTTTTTT. It yields the protein CASSLRVVNTGELFF.

The chain couples TRBV4-3 to TRBJ1-2, with 9 bases lining up with TRBD1. CDR1 LGHNA and CDR2 YSLEER come from the germline V gene. This CDR3 has 14 residues. The ends lost 4 bases at V and 5 bases at J; junction bases unmatched: 5. CDR3 coding DNA: TGCGCCAGCAGCCCGGGACAGGGAGGGTATGGCTACACCTTC. Protein product: CASSPGQGGYGYTF.

This chain joins TRBV2 and TRBJ2-5; 9 bases map to TRBD1. The CDR3 is 14 residues long. V was pared by 5 bases and J by 5 bases, with 6 bases of the junction left unmatched. Germline V gives CDR1 SNHLY, CDR2 FYNNEI. CDR3 in DNA: TGTGCCAGCAGTCAGGACAGGGGTTACGAGACCCAGTACTTC. It encodes CASSQDRGYETQYF. The whole variable domain, remainder taken from reference TRBV2 and TRBJ2-5, is EPEVTQTPSHQVTQMGQEVILRCVPISNHLYFYWYRQILGQKVEFLVSFYNNEISEKSEIFDDQFSVERPDGSNFTLKIRSTKLEDSAMYFCASSQDRGYETQYFGPGTRLLVL.

In the case of this clone: Germline and junction disagree at one end, which may indicate a read error. The chain uses TRBV10-3 and TRBJ1-2; 7 bases map to TRBD1. The length of the CDR3 is 13 residues. Germline CDR1 is ENHRY and CDR2 is SYGVKD. The CDR3 DNA reads TGTGCCACCAGTGGGGACAGATACTATGGCTACACCTTC. This codes for CATSGDRYYGYTF.